Below are 13 T cell receptor beta chains sequenced from a single sample in a study of radiotherapy plus CTLA-4 blockade in lung cancer (dated by TCRdb to between 2018 and 2020). Library generation was performed with the immunoSEQ multiplex PCR assay. TCRdb provides this immuneACCESS table in a form limited to in-frame rearrangements. Some clones are lacking; in checked studies, under half of them reflect an unresolved V gene, and why the rest are absent is not known. This sample gives around 26,000 clones in total; less than 80% of them show up just once. The ten largest make up about 3% of the sample. The material was peripheral blood, obtained from a patient treated with radiotherapy plus ipilimumab. These receptors all come from a human donor with non-small cell lung cancer whose response to radiotherapy plus ipilimumab could not be evaluated.

The CDR3 loop reads CASSPVPSGEQYF. In DNA form, the CDR3 reads TGCGCCAGCAGCCCGGTCCCTAGCGGAGAGCAGTACTTC. The rearrangement uses TRBV4-1 and TRBJ2-7, with TRBD2 matching over 7 bases. The CDR3 spans 13 residues. The J segment lost 7 bases and the V segment lost 4 bases, leaving 7 bases of the junction unmatched. CDR1 MGHRA and CDR2 YSYEKL come from the germline V gene.

V usage is TRBV19 and J usage is TRBJ1-2; 8 positions match TRBD1. The CDR3 is made up of 14 amino acids. Losses at the gene ends were 5 bases for V and 3 bases for J; bases not matched to a gene: 5. Germline V CDR1 and CDR2: LNHDA, SQIVND (reference sequence). In DNA form, the CDR3 reads TGTGCCAGTAGTCCAGGGACAGGCGACTATGGCTACACCTTC. Translation gives CASSPGTGDYGYTF.

The V gene is TRBV2, the J gene TRBJ2-7; D unclear. This CDR3 region has 11 residues. Looked up from germline, CDR1 is SNHLY and CDR2 is FYNNEI. Trimming stripped 4 bases from V and 4 bases from J, with 5 bases between. The CDR3 is CASSARYEQYF. CDR3 in DNA: TGTGCCAGCAGTGCCCGGTACGAGCAGTACTTC.

The J gene is TRBJ2-3, the V gene TRBV6-4, with TRBD1 identical over 10 bases. V gave up 4 bases and J gave up 1 base; unmatched junction bases: 2. The CDR3 spans 15 residues. The germline V gene has CDR1 MRHNA and CDR2 SNTAGT. The CDR3 DNA sequence: TGTGCCAGCAGTGCTGGGACAGGGGGCACAGATACGCAGTATTTT. Translating it yields CASSAGTGGTDTQYF.

This clone was counted a few times. Here the CDR3 reads CASNLGWESADTQYF. For the CDR3, the DNA is TGCGCCAGCAACCTGGGGTGGGAGTCCGCAGATACGCAGTATTTT. V gene TRBV5-1 combines with J gene TRBJ2-3, with D tentatively TRBD2 (5 bases). CDR3 size: 15 residues. The V and J ends lost 6 bases and 4 bases respectively, with 18 bases between them. The germline V gene encodes CDR1 SGHRS and CDR2 YFSETQ.

In this sample, this clone turned up once. This chain links TRBV2 with TRBJ2-5, with no clear D. V was shortened by 5 bases and J by 1 base, with 8 bases between the two germline ends. This CDR3 has 13 residues. Germline V CDR1 and CDR2: SNHLY, FYNNEI. The CDR3 DNA follows: TGTGCCAGCAGTACAGAATCCCAAGAGACCCAGTACTTC. This codes for CASSTESQETQYF.

The chain employs TRBV7-9 and TRBJ2-3; 8 positions match TRBD2. CDR1 is SEHNR and CDR2 is FQNEAQ in the germline V gene (reference sequence). The CDR3 covers 15 residues. The J segment lost 5 bases and the V segment lost 2 bases, leaving 6 bases of the junction unmatched. The CDR3 here is CASSLTAGAKDTQYF. DNA for the CDR3: TGTGCCAGCAGCTTAACAGCGGGAGCCAAAGATACGCAGTATTTT.

The table lists this clone with a count of one. The chain employs TRBV28 and TRBJ2-7; the D gene is possibly TRBD1 (7 bases). This CDR3 comprises 19 residues. Germline V CDR1 and CDR2: MDHEN, SYDVKM. Trimming took off 2 bases at V and 2 bases at J, with 25 bases between the two ends. CDR3 coding DNA: TGTGCCAGCAGTTTAATAGGGGGGACAGACGTCCTCATAACCTACGAGCAGTACTTC. Protein: CASSLIGGTDVLITYEQYF.

CDR3 residues: CASRGDRGSGEQYF. Here the CDR3 DNA reads TGTGCCAGCAGAGGGGACAGGGGGTCGGGAGAGCAGTACTTC. This chain uses TRBV2 with TRBJ2-7; 11 bases agree with TRBD1. The CDR3 runs 14 residues. The trim removed 6 bases at V and 7 bases at J, leaving 8 bases unmatched. Per germline, CDR1 SNHLY and CDR2 FYNNEI.

This sequence joins TRBV7-9 and TRBJ2-1; D remains unclear. The V gene's germline CDR1 is SEHNR and CDR2 FQNEAQ (reference sequence). V gave up 4 bases and J gave up 8 bases, with 12 bases separating them. The CDR3 runs 13 residues. The CDR3 loop reads CASSSYASDEQFF. CDR3 DNA sequence: TGTGCCAGCAGCTCTTACGCCAGTGATGAGCAGTTCTTC.

The CDR3 reads CASSLGTSVPEQYF. The DNA of the CDR3 is TGTGCCAGCAGCTTAGGTACTAGCGTTCCCGAGCAGTACTTC. The gene calls are TRBV7-2 and TRBJ2-7, with 7 nucleotides matching TRBD2. V was pared by 1 base and J by 6 bases, with 6 bases of the junction left unmatched. Germline V gene data show CDR1 as SGHTA and CDR2 as FQGNSA. The length of the CDR3 is 14 residues.

This rearrangement joins TRBV4-1 to TRBJ1-6; D is possibly TRBD1 (6 bases). The germline gives CDR1 MGHRA, CDR2 YSYEKL. V was clipped by 4 bases and J by 6 bases, with 16 bases between them. There are 16 residues in the CDR3. CDR3 nucleotide sequence: TGCGCCAGCAGCCGAGCCCTAACAGGGCTTAATTCACCCCTCCACTTT. It codes for CASSRALTGLNSPLHF.

This sequence joins TRBV11-2 and TRBJ1-2, with unresolved D. Germline V gene lookup returns CDR1 SGHAT and CDR2 FQNNGV. There are 14 residues in the CDR3. V lost 8 bases to trimming and J lost 4 bases, with 17 bases between them. CDR3 sequence: CASSTPNYGYGYTF. The CDR3 coding sequence is TGTGCCAGCTCCACCCCCAACTACGGCTATGGCTACACCTTC.